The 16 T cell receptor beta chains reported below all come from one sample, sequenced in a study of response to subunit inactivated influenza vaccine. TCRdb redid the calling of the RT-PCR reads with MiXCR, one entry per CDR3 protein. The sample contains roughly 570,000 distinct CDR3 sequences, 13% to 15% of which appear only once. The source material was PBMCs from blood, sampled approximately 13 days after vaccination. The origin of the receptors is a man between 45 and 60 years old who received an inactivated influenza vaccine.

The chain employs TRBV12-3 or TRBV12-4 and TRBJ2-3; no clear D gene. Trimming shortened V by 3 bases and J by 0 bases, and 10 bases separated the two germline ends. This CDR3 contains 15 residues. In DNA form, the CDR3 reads TGTGCCAGCAGTTTTACTCAGACTAGCACAGATACGCAGTATTTT. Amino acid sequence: CASSFTQTSTDTQYF.

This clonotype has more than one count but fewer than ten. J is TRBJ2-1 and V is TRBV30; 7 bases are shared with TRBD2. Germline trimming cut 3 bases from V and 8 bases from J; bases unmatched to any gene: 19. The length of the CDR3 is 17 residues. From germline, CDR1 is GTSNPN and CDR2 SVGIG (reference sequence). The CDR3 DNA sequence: TGTGCCTGGAGGAATTCGGTCGGGACTACCGTTATCGATGAGCAGTTCTTC. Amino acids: CAWRNSVGTTVIDEQFF.

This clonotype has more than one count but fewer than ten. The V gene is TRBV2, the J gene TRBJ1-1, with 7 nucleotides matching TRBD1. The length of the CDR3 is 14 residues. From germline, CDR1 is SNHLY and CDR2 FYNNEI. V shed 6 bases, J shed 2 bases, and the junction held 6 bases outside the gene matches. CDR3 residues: CASREYRGNTEAFF. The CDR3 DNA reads TGTGCCAGCAGAGAGTACAGGGGAAACACTGAAGCTTTCTTT.

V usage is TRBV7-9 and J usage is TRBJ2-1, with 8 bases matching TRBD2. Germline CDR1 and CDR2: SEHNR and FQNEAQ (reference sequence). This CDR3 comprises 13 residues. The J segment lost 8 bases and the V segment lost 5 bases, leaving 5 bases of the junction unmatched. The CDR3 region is CASSLSGVDEQFF. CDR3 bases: TGTGCCAGCAGCCTTAGCGGGGTTGATGAGCAGTTCTTC.

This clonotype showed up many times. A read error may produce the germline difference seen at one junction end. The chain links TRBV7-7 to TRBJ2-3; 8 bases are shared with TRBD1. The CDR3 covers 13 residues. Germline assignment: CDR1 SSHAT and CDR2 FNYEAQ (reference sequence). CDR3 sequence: CASSPGGGDTQYF. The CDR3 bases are TGTGCTAGCAGCCCAGGGGGCGGAGATACGCAGTATTTT. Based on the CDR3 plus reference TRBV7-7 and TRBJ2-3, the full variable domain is GAGVSQSPRYKVTKRGQDVTLRCDPISSHATLYWYQQALGQGPEFLTYFNYEAQPDKSGLPSDRFSAERPEGSISTLTIQRTEQRDSAMYRCASSPGGGDTQYFGPGTRLTVL.

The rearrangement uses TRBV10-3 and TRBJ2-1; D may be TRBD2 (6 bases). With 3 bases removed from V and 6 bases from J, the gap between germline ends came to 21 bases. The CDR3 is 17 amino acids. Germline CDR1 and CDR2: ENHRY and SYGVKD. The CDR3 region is CAISDNKDYTKINEQFF. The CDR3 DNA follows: TGTGCCATCAGTGACAACAAGGACTACACCAAAATCAATGAGCAGTTCTTC.

The CDR3 DNA reads TGTGCCAGCTCACCCCCGGGACTAGGAGATATTAACAATGAGCAGTTCTTC. This translates into CASSPPGLGDINNEQFF. The rearrangement joins TRBV18 to TRBJ2-1; 8 bases align to TRBD2. The ends lost 3 bases at V and 5 bases at J; junction bases unmatched: 12. The CDR3 covers 17 residues. Looked up from germline, CDR1 is KGHSH and CDR2 is LQKENI.

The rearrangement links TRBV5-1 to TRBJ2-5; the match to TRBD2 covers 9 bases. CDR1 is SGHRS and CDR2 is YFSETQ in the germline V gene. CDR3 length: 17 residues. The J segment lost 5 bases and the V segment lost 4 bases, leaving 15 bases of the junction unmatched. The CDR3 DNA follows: TGCGCCAGCAGCCCGGACGGTCTAGCGGGAATTTCGGAGACCCAGTACTTC. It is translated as CASSPDGLAGISETQYF.

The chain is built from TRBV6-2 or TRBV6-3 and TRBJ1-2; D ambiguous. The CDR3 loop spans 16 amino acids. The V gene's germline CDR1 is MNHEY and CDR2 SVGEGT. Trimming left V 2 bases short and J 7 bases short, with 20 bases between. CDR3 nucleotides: TGTGCCAGCAGTTACATCCGCCACAGAGTTCAGTTTGGCTACACCTTC. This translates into CASSYIRHRVQFGYTF.

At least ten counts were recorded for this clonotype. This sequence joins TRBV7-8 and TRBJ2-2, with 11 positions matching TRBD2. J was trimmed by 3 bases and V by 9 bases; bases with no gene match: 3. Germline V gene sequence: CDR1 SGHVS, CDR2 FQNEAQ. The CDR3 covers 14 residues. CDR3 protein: CASALAGDTGELFF. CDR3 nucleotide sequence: TGTGCCAGTGCACTAGCGGGAGACACCGGGGAGCTGTTTTTT.

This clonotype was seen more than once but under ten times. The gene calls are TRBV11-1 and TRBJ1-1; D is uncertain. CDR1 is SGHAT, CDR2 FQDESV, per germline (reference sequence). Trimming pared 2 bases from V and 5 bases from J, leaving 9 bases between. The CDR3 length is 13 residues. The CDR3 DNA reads TGTGCCAGCAGCTTATATAGGGAGACTGAAGCTTTCTTT. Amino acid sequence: CASSLYRETEAFF.

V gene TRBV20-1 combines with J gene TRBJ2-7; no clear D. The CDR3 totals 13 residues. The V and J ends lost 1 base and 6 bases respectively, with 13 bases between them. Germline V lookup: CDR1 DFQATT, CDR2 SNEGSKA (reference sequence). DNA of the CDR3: TGCAGTGCTAGAGCTTCACTACGGGCCGAGCAGTACTTC. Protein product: CSARASLRAEQYF.

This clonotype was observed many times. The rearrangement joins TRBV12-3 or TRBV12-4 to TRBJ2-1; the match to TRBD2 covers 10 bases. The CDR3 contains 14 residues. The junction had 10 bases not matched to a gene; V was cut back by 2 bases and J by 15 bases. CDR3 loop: CASSLRSGGEIGFF. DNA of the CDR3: TGTGCCAGCAGTTTAAGAAGCGGGGGGGAGATCGGGTTCTTC.

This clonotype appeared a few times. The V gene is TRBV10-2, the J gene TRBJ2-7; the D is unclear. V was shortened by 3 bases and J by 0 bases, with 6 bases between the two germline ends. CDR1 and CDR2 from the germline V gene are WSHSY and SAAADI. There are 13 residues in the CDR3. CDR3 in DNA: TGCGCCAGCAGTGATTACAACTCCTACGAGCAGTACTTC. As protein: CASSDYNSYEQYF.

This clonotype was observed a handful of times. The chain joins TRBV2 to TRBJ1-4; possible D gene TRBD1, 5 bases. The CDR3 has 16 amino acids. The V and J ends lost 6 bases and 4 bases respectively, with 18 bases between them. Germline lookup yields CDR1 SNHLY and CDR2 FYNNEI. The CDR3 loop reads CASSNPPGLVNEKLFF. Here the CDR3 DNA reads TGTGCCAGCAGCAACCCTCCAGGGCTTGTTAATGAAAAACTGTTTTTT.

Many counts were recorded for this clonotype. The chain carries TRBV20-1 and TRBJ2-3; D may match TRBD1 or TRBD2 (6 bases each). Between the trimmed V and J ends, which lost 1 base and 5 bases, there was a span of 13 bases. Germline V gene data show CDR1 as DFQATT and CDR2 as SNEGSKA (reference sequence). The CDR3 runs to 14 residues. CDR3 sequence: CSARVPGAGDTQYF. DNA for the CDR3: TGCAGTGCTAGAGTCCCGGGGGCTGGAGATACGCAGTATTTT.